The subject of this entry is one TCR beta chain. Random hexamers were used to reverse transcribe an amount of about 0.45 to 1 ug RNA. TCR beta CDR3 was amplified by immunoSEQ covering 54 Vbeta and 13 Jbeta. TCRdb used MiXCR to reprocess the immunoSEQ multiplex PCR reads, holding one entry per CDR3 protein. Seen here are some 100,000 distinct CDR3 sequences, roughly 97% observed once, and the top ten hold approximately 0.093%. The record originates from a study of CD8 T cells in Susac syndrome. FACS enriched CD8+ TEMRA cells, while bulk CD8+ and CD4+ were negatively isolated. The TCR comes from a human donor in good health. The sample comprised CD4+ T cells from PBMCs.

In nucleotides, the CDR3 is TGCGCCAGCAGCCAAGAGGAGTACACCGGGGAGCTGTTTTTT. Translation: CASSQEEYTGELFF. The chain combines TRBV4-1 with TRBJ2-2, with D hard to call. V lost 0 bases to trimming and J lost 3 bases, with 5 bases between them. The CDR3 is made up of 14 amino acids. Germline CDR1 and CDR2: MGHRA and YSYEKL.